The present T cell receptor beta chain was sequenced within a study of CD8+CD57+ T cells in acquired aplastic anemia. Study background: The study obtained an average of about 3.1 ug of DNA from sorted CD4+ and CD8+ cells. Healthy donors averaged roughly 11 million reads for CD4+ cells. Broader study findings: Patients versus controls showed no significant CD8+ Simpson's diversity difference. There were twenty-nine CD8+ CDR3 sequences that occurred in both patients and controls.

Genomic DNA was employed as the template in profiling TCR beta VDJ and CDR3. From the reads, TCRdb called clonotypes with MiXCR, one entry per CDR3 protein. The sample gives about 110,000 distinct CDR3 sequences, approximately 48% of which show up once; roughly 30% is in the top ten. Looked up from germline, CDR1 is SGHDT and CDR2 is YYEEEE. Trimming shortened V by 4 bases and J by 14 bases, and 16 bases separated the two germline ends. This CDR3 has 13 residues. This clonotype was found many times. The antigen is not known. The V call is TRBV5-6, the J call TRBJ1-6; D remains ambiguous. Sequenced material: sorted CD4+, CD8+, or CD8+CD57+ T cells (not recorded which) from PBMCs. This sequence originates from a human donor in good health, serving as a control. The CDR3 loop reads CASSEINQFTLHF. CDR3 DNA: TGTGCCAGCAGCGAAATAAACCAATTCACCCTCCACTTT.